The T cell receptor (beta chain) described here comes from a study of human T cells and chemical hapten exposure. This clonotype was seen a handful of times. Time point specified: pre-sensitization, week 0. The treatment denotes: therapeutic diphenylcyclopropenone sensitization with weekly scalp DPC. In germline, CDR1 is SGHTA, CDR2 FQGNSA. The CDR3 runs 15 residues. Trimming removed 0 bases from V and 2 bases from J, with 10 bases in between. A single record per CDR3 protein comes from TCRdb applying MiXCR to the RACE reads. The sample lists around 350,000 distinct CDR3 sequences; over 5% were seen once.

The rearrangement links TRBV7-2 to TRBJ2-5; D is unclear. This sequence originates from a woman aged 18-30 years with alopecia areata. Some clones in this sample may be carry-over from other donors' samples. Sequences were derived from whole blood, sampled in connection with sensitization to the hapten diphenylcyclopropenone (DPC). Written as DNA, the CDR3 is TGTGCCAGCAGCTTAGCGCTTGCGTCTCAAGAGACCCAGTACTTC. Translation gives CASSLALASQETQYF.